The 21 T cell receptor beta chains below all came from one sample that was sequenced in a study of T cell responses to AZD1222 COVID-19 vaccine. Only in-frame clones appear in the TCRdb table, and some are missing; sequencing was by immunoSEQ multiplex PCR. The table has around 120,000 clones, over 85% seen once. Source: peripheral blood, taken 28 days after the second AZD1222 dose. The receptors originated from an adult who received the AZD1222 COVID-19 vaccine.

This chain links TRBV5-6 with TRBJ1-6, with D possibly matching TRBD1 (6 bases). This CDR3 comprises 15 residues. V was pared by 4 bases and J by 7 bases, with 15 bases between. CDR1 is SGHDT, CDR2 YYEEEE, per germline. The CDR3 protein is CASSQDGGGNSPLHF. The CDR3 DNA reads TGTGCCAGCAGCCAGGACGGAGGGGGGAATTCACCCCTCCACTTT.

J is TRBJ1-1 and V is TRBV2; no reliable D call. Germline V CDR1 and CDR2: SNHLY, FYNNEI. The CDR3 consists of 13 residues. The V and J ends lost 4 bases and 1 base respectively, with 7 bases between them. CDR3 in amino acids: CASSGIPNTEAFF. The CDR3 coding sequence is TGTGCCAGCAGTGGTATACCGAACACTGAAGCTTTCTTT.

The J gene is TRBJ2-4, the V gene TRBV3-1 (or the pseudogene TRBV3-2); possibly TRBD2 for D (6 bases). This CDR3 spans 15 amino acids. The germline CDR1 and CDR2 sequences are LGHDT and YNNKEL (reference sequence). Trimming cost V 6 bases and J 0 bases, with 12 bases left between them. The CDR3 spells CASSQRARAKNIQYF. The CDR3, as DNA: TGTGCCAGCAGTCAGCGGGCGCGAGCCAAAAACATTCAGTACTTC.

This clone turned up a few times. The CDR3 is CATAGTPKGDTQYF. DNA of the CDR3: TGTGCCACGGCCGGGACGCCCAAAGGTGATACGCAGTATTTT. The rearrangement uses TRBV10-3 and TRBJ2-3; D might be TRBD1 or TRBD2, each matching 5 bases. The germline V gene encodes CDR1 ENHRY and CDR2 SYGVKD. The CDR3 contains 14 residues. Trimming took off 10 bases at V and 6 bases at J, with 20 bases between the two ends.

This chain links TRBV19 with TRBJ2-7; D is perhaps TRBD2 (5 bases). This CDR3 is built from 15 residues. In germline, CDR1 is LNHDA, CDR2 SQIVND (reference sequence). V was clipped by 1 base and J by 2 bases, with 12 bases between them. CDR3 DNA: TGTGCCAGTAGTATAGTTCAGACGGGGACCTACGAGCAGTACTTC. This gives the protein CASSIVQTGTYEQYF.

The chain combines TRBV10-3 with TRBJ1-6; TRBD1 aligns across 8 bases. The CDR3 has 13 amino acids. With V trimmed by 10 bases and J by 6 bases, 5 bases remained unmatched. Germline V gene lookup returns CDR1 ENHRY and CDR2 SYGVKD. In DNA, the CDR3 is TGTGCCACCAAGACAGGGGTTAATTCACCCCTCCACTTT. Translating it yields CATKTGVNSPLHF.

CDR3 region: CASRGTGGPIQETQYF. CDR3 in DNA: TGTGCCAGCAGAGGGACTGGGGGGCCGATCCAAGAGACCCAGTACTTC. The V gene is TRBV7-8, the J gene TRBJ2-5; D possibly matches TRBD1 or TRBD2 (6 bases each). Germline loops: CDR1 SGHVS, CDR2 FQNEAQ. The CDR3 length is 16 residues. V lost 6 bases and J 1 base, leaving 18 bases between the germline ends. Supplemented by reference TRBV7-8 and TRBJ2-5, the full variable domain reads GAGVSQSPRYKVAKRGQDVALRCDPISGHVSLFWYQQALGQGPEFLTYFQNEAQLDKSGLPSDRFFAERPEGSVSTLKIQRTQQEDSAVYLCASRGTGGPIQETQYFGPGTRLLVL.

The gene calls are TRBV7-9 and TRBJ2-1; 9 nucleotides match TRBD2. The junction had 10 bases not matched to a gene; V was cut back by 5 bases and J by 5 bases. The CDR3 is 16 amino acids. CDR1 and CDR2 from the germline V gene are SEHNR and FQNEAQ (reference sequence). CDR3 sequence reads: CASSPPGGRAHNEQFF. CDR3 nucleotides: TGTGCCAGCAGCCCACCCGGCGGGAGGGCCCACAATGAGCAGTTCTTC.

This clone was counted a single time. The rearrangement joins TRBV5-1 to TRBJ2-1, with D perhaps TRBD1 or TRBD2 (5 bases each). Looked up from germline, CDR1 is SGHRS and CDR2 is YFSETQ. Trimming pared 2 bases from V and 6 bases from J, leaving 15 bases between. The CDR3 totals 15 residues. The CDR3 nucleotides read TGCGCCAGCAGCTTAGGACTGACAGTGTCCAATGAGCAGTTCTTC. Its translation: CASSLGLTVSNEQFF. Complete variable domain (other parts from reference TRBV5-1 and TRBJ2-1): KAGVTQTPRYLIKTRGQQVTLSCSPISGHRSVSWYQQTPGQGLQFLFEYFSETQRNKGNFPGRFSGRQFSNSRSEMNVSTLELGDSALYLCASSLGLTVSNEQFFGPGTRLTVL.

Comments on this clone: A read error may produce the germline difference seen at one junction end. The V and J genes are TRBV7-9 and TRBJ1-1; unclear D gene. The germline V gene has CDR1 SEHNR and CDR2 FQNEAQ (reference sequence). This CDR3 is 11 amino acids long. The CDR3 DNA follows: TGTGCCAGCAGCTACGACCGCGTGAGGCTCTTT. Residues: CASSYDRVRLF.

This chain uses TRBV7-2 with TRBJ1-1, with a tentative D call TRBD1 (5 bases). CDR1 is SGHTA, CDR2 FQGNSA, per germline. V dropped 5 bases and J dropped 1 base, with 14 bases sitting between them. The CDR3 length is 15 residues. This CDR3 is CASSSRLRENTEAFF. CDR3 sequence (DNA): TGTGCCAGCAGCAGTCGGCTCAGGGAGAACACTGAAGCTTTCTTT.

The CDR3 loop reads CASRDRGSAQYF. In DNA, the CDR3 is TGTGCCAGTCGGGACAGGGGGTCGGCCCAGTACTTC. The chain couples TRBV25-1 to TRBJ2-5; 11 bases are shared with TRBD1. V was clipped by 9 bases and J by 9 bases; unmatched bases: 6. CDR1 is MGHDK, CDR2 SYGVNS, per germline. CDR3 length: 12 amino acids.

This clone was counted a few times. The CDR3 loop reads CASSTGQNYGYTF. CDR3 sequence (DNA): TGTGCCAGTAGTACAGGGCAGAACTATGGCTACACCTTC. This chain links TRBV19 with TRBJ1-2; D may be TRBD1 (5 bases). The germline V and J ends were trimmed by 4 bases and 2 bases, with 8 bases remaining between them. Germline V CDR1 and CDR2: LNHDA, SQIVND (reference sequence). The CDR3 is made up of 13 amino acids. Looking up the rest from reference TRBV19 and TRBJ1-2 gives the full variable domain: DGGITQSPKYLFRKEGQNVTLSCEQNLNHDAMYWYRQDPGQGLRLIYYSQIVNDFQKGDIAEGYSVSREKKESFPLTVTSAQKNPTAFYLCASSTGQNYGYTFGSGTRLTVV.

V is TRBV6-1 and J is TRBJ1-2; D perhaps matches TRBD1 (5 bases). Germline V gene sequence: CDR1 MNHNS, CDR2 SASEGT. Trimming pared 2 bases from V and 0 bases from J, leaving 10 bases between. The length of the CDR3 is 15 residues. This CDR3 reads CASSELTGPNYGYTF. The CDR3 nucleotides read TGTGCCAGCAGTGAACTTACGGGGCCTAACTATGGCTACACCTTC.

This chain connects TRBV7-3 to TRBJ2-1; 9 nucleotides match TRBD2. Germline assignment: CDR1 SGHTA and CDR2 FQGTGA. The CDR3 runs to 15 residues. The ends lost 2 bases at V and 7 bases at J; junction bases unmatched: 6. As DNA, the CDR3 is TGTGCCAGCAGCTTAGCTAGCGGGAACCAAAATGAGCAGTTCTTC. Amino acid sequence: CASSLASGNQNEQFF.

This sequence joins TRBV5-1 and TRBJ2-1; 10 bases fit TRBD1. The junction had 5 bases not matched to a gene; V was cut back by 4 bases and J by 4 bases. Germline V gives CDR1 SGHRS, CDR2 YFSETQ. This CDR3 contains 15 residues. CDR3 sequence (DNA): TGCGCCAGCAGCCCCGGGACAGGGGATTACAATGAGCAGTTCTTC. Its protein is CASSPGTGDYNEQFF.

The chain couples TRBV15 to TRBJ2-3; 8 bases line up with TRBD2. Trimming cost V 0 bases and J 1 base; bases outside gene matches: 3. The CDR3 is made up of 16 amino acids. The germline V gene has CDR1 LNHNV and CDR2 YYDKDF (reference sequence). CDR3 DNA: TGTGCCACCAGCAGAGAGTTAGCGGGACGCACAGATACGCAGTATTTT. Its translation: CATSRELAGRTDTQYF. The whole variable domain, remainder taken from reference TRBV15 and TRBJ2-3, is DAMVIQNPRYQVTQFGKPVTLSCSQTLNHNVMYWYQQKSSQAPKLLFHYYDKDFNNEADTPDNFQSRRPNTSFCFLDIRSPGLGDTAMYLCATSRELAGRTDTQYFGPGTRLTVL.

This chain links TRBV7-2 with TRBJ1-3, with 9 bases aligning to TRBD1. CDR1 is SGHTA, CDR2 FQGNSA, per germline. V lost 5 bases and J lost 4; bases outside the gene matches: 12. The CDR3 spans 17 residues. This chain's CDR3 is CASSISTGTGYGNTIYF. In DNA, the CDR3 is TGTGCCAGCAGCATTTCAACCGGGACAGGGTACGGAAACACCATATATTTT.

This chain uses TRBV12-3 or TRBV12-4 with TRBJ1-6; tentative D call: TRBD1 (5 bases). CDR3 size: 13 residues. V was clipped by 3 bases and J by 7 bases, with 7 bases between them. The CDR3 nucleotides read TGTGCCAGCAGTTTTGGGACCAATTCACCCCTCCACTTT. Translated, it gives CASSFGTNSPLHF.

The chain combines TRBV28 with TRBJ1-5; TRBD1 might be the D (5 bases). Deletions cut 4 bases from V and 6 bases from J, with 16 bases between. This CDR3 is 15 amino acids long. CDR1 is MDHEN and CDR2 is SYDVKM in the germline V gene. The chain's CDR3 is CASSSWAGLVQPQHF. The DNA of the CDR3 is TGTGCCAGCAGTTCTTGGGCAGGGCTGGTTCAGCCCCAGCATTTT.

The chain recombines TRBV6-2 or TRBV6-3 with TRBJ1-1; D possibly corresponds to TRBD1 (5 bases). The germline gives CDR1 MNHEY, CDR2 SVGEGT. The V and J ends lost 6 bases and 7 bases respectively, with 9 bases between them. CDR3 size: 11 residues. The chain's CDR3 is CASSQGGEAFF. The CDR3 coding sequence is TGTGCCAGCAGCCAGGGAGGTGAAGCTTTCTTT.